This TCR beta chain emerged from a study of CD8 T cells in ankylosing spondylitis. Study-wide results and limits: Ankylosing spondylitis blood seemed to carry a telltale TCR beta motif made of under ten highly homologous variants. Disease-associated clones were reportedly significantly overrepresented in matched ankylosing spondylitis synovial fluid. Disease-linked clones were CD8+ and relatively rare in peripheral blood.

V was shortened by 7 bases and J by 0 bases, with 16 bases between the two germline ends. The CDR3 runs 16 residues. CDR1 and CDR2 from the germline V gene are MNHNS and SASEGT. This clonotype was observed at least ten times. No antigen is known for it. Each CDR3 protein gets one entry after TCRdb re-called the 5' RACE reads with MiXCR. The table lists fewer than 250,000 distinct CDR3 sequences, about 11% of them singletons, with about 2.5% in the top ten. Sequencing was performed on blood, either unsorted or a sorted T cell fraction (not recorded which). The TCR sequence derives from a male donor with ankylosing spondylitis or in good health (not recorded which). The gene calls are TRBV6-1 and TRBJ2-1, with D perhaps matching TRBD1 or TRBD2 (5 bases each). CDR3: CASTLGLGGSYNEQFF. The CDR3 coding sequence is TGTGCCAGCACCCTCGGACTTGGGGGCTCCTACAATGAGCAGTTCTTC.